The rows below give T cell receptor beta chains drawn from one sample of a study of T cell clones after liver transplantation. TCRdb's copy holds only in-frame clones and misses some; the assay was immunoSEQ multiplex PCR. This table holds approximately 68,000 clones, about four fifths found once. This material consisted of CD4+ T cells from blood, taken before liver transplant. Receptors originate from a human donor who received a liver transplant. Both conserved end residues are part of each CDR3. A D gene is named only where the DNA matches it firmly. The listing skips clone size in some rows; elsewhere it reads once, few, many or a size class.

TRBJ2-7 | TRBD1 | TRBV29-1 | - | CSVVPRGDRAYEQYF | TGCAGCGTAGTGCCAAGGGGGGACAGGGCCTACGAGCAGTACTTC
TRBJ2-3 | - | TRBV11-2 | - | CASSSLRGPHPDTQYF | TGTGCCAGCAGCTCCCTCCGGGGCCCACATCCAGATACGCAGTATTTT
TRBJ1-2 | - | TRBV18 | - | CASSPPFPQVGGYTF | TGTGCCAGCTCACCACCGTTTCCACAGGTTGGCGGCTACACCTTC
TRBJ2-3 | - | TRBV7-6 | - | CASSNRPNRKDTQYF | TGTGCCAGCAGCAACCGCCCCAATAGGAAAGATACGCAGTATTTT
TRBJ2-7 | - | TRBV18 | - | CASSPGTPGVHYEQYF | TGTGCCAGCTCACCAGGTACCCCAGGGGTCCACTACGAGCAGTACTTC
TRBJ2-7 | - | TRBV5-6 | - | CASSLIDYEQYF | TGTGCCAGCAGCTTAATAGATTACGAGCAGTACTTC
TRBJ2-1 | - | TRBV28 | - | CASTPRNGALGHEQFF | TGTGCCAGCACCCCAAGAAACGGAGCCCTAGGCCATGAGCAGTTCTTC
TRBJ2-5 | - | TRBV5-4 | - | CASSFGGPGETQYF | TGTGCCAGCAGCTTCGGGGGGCCGGGAGAGACCCAGTACTTC
TRBJ2-2 | - | TRBV21-1 | - | CASRNYYREGAGACSTGELFF | TGTGCCAGCAGAAACTATTACAGGGAGGGAGCGGGAGCCTGTAGCACCGGGGAGCTGTTTTTT
TRBJ2-2 | - | TRBV15 | - | CATSRAGTQGRELFF | TGTGCCACCAGCAGAGCCGGGACCCAGGGCCGGGAGCTGTTTTTT
TRBJ2-5 | TRBD2 | TRBV4-3 | - | CASSQDFGTSGWYQETQYF | TGCGCCAGCAGCCAAGATTTCGGAACTAGCGGTTGGTACCAAGAGACCCAGTACTTC
TRBJ1-2 | TRBD1 | TRBV6-6 | - | CASNKGGLDFDYTF | TGTGCCAGCAATAAAGGGGGCTTGGATTTTGACTACACCTTC
TRBJ1-5 | - | TRBV7-8 | - | CASSSDRHSNQPQHF | TGTGCCAGCAGCTCCGACAGGCATAGCAATCAGCCCCAGCATTTT
TRBJ2-3 | TRBD2 | TRBV7-8 | - | CASSLGSEAGGLSDTQYF | TGTGCCAGCAGCTTAGGGTCTGAAGCGGGAGGGCTATCAGATACGCAGTATTTT
TRBJ2-3 | - | TRBV30 | once | CAWSVGTDTQYF | TGTGCCTGGAGTGTAGGAACAGATACGCAGTATTTT
TRBJ2-2 | - | TRBV5-4 | - | CASSPKGPTNTGELFF | TGTGCCAGCAGCCCCAAGGGGCCGACGAACACCGGGGAGCTGTTTTTT
TRBJ1-3 | - | TRBV18 | - | CASSPIQVTAGNTIYF | TGTGCCAGCTCACCTATTCAGGTTACTGCTGGAAACACCATATATTTT
TRBJ1-4 | - | TRBV5-1 | - | CASSLAGATNEKLFF | TGCGCCAGCAGCTTGGCGGGGGCAACTAATGAAAAACTGTTTTTT
TRBJ2-1 | - | TRBV7-2 | - | CASSLDTYNEQFF | TGTGCCAGCAGTCTTGACACCTACAATGAGCAGTTCTTC